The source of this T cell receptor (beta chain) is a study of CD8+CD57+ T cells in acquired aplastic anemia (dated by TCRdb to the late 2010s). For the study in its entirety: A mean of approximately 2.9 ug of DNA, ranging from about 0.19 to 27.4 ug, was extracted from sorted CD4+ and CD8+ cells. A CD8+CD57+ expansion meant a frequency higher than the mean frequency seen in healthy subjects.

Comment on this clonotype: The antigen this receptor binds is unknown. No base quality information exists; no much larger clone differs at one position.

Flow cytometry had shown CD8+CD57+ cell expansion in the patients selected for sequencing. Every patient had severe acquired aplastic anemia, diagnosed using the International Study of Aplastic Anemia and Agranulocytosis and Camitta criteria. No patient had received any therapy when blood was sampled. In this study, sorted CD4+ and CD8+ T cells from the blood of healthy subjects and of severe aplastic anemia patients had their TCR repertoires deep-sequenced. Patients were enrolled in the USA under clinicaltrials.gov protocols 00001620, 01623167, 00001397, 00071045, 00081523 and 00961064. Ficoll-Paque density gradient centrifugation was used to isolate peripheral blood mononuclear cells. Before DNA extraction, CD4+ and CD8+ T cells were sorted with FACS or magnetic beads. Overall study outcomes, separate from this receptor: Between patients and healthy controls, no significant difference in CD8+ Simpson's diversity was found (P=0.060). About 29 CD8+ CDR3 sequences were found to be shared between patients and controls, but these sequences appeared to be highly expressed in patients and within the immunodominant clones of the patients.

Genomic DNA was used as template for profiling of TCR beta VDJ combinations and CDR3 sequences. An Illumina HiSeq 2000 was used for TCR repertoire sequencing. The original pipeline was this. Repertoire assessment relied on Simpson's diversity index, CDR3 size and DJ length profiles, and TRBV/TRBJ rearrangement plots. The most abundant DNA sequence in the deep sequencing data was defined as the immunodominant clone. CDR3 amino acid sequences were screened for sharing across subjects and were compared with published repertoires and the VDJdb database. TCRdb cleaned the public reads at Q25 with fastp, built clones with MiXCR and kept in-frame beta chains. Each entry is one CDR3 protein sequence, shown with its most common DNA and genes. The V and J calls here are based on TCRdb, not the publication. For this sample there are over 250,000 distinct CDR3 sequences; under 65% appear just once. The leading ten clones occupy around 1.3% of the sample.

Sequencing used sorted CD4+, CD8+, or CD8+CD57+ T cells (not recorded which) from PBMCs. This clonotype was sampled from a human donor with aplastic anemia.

This receptor has the CDR3 CASSSRPGQGLTF. The DNA sequence is as follows: TGTGCCAGCAGCTCACGACCGGGACAGGGCCTAACCTTC. This receptor chain uses TRBV7-9 and TRBJ1-2, and 9 junction bases match TRBD1. The CDR3, cysteine through phenylalanine, is 13 amino acids long. Solely the CDR3 DNA is kept, with 39 bases framed from the first base. According to the germline V gene (reference sequence), CDR1 reads SEHNR and CDR2 reads FQNEAQ. Here V drops 4 bases and J drops 14 bases, and the junction holds 11 bases not matched to any gene.